This T cell receptor beta chain was captured by sequencing in a study of shared clonotypes between healthy human individuals. Overall study findings and caveats: Non-shared clonotypes displayed generation probabilities falling below those of clonotypes present in all four donors.

Germline V CDR1 and CDR2: SQVTM, ANQGSEA. This CDR3 region has 13 residues. Trimming removed 7 bases from V and 7 bases from J, with 19 bases in between. Template for every sorted-subset replicate PCR totaled about 0.2 ug DNA, roughly 30,000 T cell genomes. TCRdb's table, derived via immunoSEQ multiplex PCR, lists solely in-frame clones and lacks some. The sample contains millions of clones, just over 90% of which appear only once. About this clone itself: Its matching antigen is unknown.

The specimen sequenced was naive CD4+ T cells from PBMCs. Documented subset: CD45RA+ positively selected. The V and J genes are TRBV29-1 and TRBJ1-2; D is perhaps TRBD1 (6 bases). This clonotype originated in a man aged 18 to 30 in good health. Some clones in this sample may be carry-over from other donors' samples. CDR3 sequence reads: CSAGGQGGFGYTF. CDR3 nucleotides: TGCAGCGCCGGGGGGCAGGGAGGGTTTGGCTACACCTTC.